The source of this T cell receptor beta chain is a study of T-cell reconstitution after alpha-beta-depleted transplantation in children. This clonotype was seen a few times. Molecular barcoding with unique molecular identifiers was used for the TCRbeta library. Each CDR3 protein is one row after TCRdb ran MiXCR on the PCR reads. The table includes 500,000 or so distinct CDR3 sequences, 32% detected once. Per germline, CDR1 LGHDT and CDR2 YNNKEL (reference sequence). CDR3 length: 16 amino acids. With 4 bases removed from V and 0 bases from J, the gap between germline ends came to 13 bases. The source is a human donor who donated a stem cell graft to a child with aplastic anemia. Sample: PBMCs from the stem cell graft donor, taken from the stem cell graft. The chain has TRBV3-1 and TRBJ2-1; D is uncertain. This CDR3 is CASSPRHGVSYNEQFF. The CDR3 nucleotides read TGTGCCAGCAGCCCCAGGCACGGTGTCTCCTACAATGAGCAGTTCTTC.